This T cell receptor (beta chain) was sequenced in a study of beta chain features in type 1 diabetes. General study points: Naive, central memory and Treg TCRB repertoires seemed to resemble each other more closely in patients than they did in healthy donors. Among patients with Type 1 diabetes, TCRB CDR3s were moderately but significantly shorter in every one of the four CD4+ subsets.

The isolated RNA, all of it, was reverse transcribed, so expressed TCRB transcripts were what got sequenced. Read counts averaged about 3.57 million for samples of naive, central memory and regulatory T cells. Assay: immunoSEQ multiplex PCR; the TCRdb copy retains only in-frame clones and omits some. The data show 400,000 to 450,000 clones, with about 15% seen just once and roughly 0.036% held by the top ten. Turning to this clone: The target antigen is unknown.

V lost 3 bases and J 5 bases, leaving 21 bases between the germline ends. The CDR3 extends over 17 amino acids. CDR1 and CDR2 (germline): ENHRY, SYGVKD. The chain carries TRBV10-3 and TRBJ2-3; D unclear. The sample comprised naive CD4+ T cells from blood. The sequence was collected from a man younger than 40 in good health. The CDR3 nucleotides read TGTGCCATCAGTGATCCCGGACGGCCATCGGTGGGAGATACGCAGTATTTT. It is translated as CAISDPGRPSVGDTQYF.